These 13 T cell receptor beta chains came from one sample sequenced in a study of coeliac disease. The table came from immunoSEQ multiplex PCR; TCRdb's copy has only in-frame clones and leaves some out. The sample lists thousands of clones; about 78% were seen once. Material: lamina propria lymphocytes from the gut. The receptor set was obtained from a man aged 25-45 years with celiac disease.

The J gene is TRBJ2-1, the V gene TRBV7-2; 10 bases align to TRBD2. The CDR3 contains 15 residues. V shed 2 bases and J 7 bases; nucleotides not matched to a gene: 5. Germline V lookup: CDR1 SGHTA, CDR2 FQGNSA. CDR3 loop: CASSLRTSGGNEQFF. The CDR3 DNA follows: TGTGCCAGCAGCTTAAGGACTAGCGGTGGGAATGAGCAGTTCTTC.

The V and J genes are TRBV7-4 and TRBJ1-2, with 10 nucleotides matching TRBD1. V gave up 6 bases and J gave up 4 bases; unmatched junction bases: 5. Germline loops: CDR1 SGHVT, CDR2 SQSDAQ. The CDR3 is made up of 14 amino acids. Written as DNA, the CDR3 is TGTGCCAGCAGGAGGGACAGGGGCTCCTATGGCTACACCTTC. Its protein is CASRRDRGSYGYTF. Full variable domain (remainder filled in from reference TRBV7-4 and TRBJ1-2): GAGVSQSPRYKVAKRGRDVALRCDSISGHVTLYWYRQTLGQGSEVLTYSQSDAQRDKSGRPSGRFSAERPERSVSTLKIQRTEQGDSAVYLCASRRDRGSYGYTFGSGTRLTVV.

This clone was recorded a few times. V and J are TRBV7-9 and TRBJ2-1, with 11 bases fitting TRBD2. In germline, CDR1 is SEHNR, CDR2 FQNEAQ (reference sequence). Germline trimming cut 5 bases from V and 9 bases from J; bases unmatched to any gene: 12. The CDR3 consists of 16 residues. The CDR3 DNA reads TGTGCCAGCAGCCAAAGATCCTCCGGGACTAGCGGTGAGCAGTTCTTC. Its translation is CASSQRSSGTSGEQFF. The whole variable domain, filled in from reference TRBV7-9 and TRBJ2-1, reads DTGVSQNPRHKITKRGQNVTFRCDPISEHNRLYWYRQTLGQGPEFLTYFQNEAQLEKSRLLSDRFSAERPKGSFSTLEIQRTEQGDSAMYLCASSQRSSGTSGEQFFGPGTRLTVL.

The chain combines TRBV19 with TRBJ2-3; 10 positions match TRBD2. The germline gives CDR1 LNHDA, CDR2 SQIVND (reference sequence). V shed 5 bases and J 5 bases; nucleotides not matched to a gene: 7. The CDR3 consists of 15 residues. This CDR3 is CASSFSAGGLDTQYF. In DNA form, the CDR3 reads TGTGCCAGTAGTTTCTCAGCGGGGGGGTTAGATACGCAGTATTTT.

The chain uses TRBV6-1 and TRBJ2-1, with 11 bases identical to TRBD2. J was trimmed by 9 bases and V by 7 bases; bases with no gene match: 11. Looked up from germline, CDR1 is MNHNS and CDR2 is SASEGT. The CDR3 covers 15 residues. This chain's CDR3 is CASNPSGLAATEQFF. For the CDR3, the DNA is TGTGCCAGCAACCCCTCGGGACTAGCGGCCACTGAGCAGTTCTTC.

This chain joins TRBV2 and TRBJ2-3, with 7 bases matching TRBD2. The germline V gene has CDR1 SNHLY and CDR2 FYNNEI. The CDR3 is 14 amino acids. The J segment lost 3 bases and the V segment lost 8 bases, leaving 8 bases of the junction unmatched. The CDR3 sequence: CASSRGRETDTQYF. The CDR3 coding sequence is TGTGCCAGCTCTAGAGGGAGGGAAACAGATACGCAGTATTTT.

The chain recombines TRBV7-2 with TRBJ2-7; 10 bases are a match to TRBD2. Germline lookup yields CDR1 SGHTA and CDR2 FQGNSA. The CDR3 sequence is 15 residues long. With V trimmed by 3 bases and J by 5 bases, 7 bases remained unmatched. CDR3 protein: CASSFPSGRGDEQYF. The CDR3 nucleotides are TGTGCCAGCAGCTTTCCAAGCGGGAGGGGTGACGAGCAGTACTTC.

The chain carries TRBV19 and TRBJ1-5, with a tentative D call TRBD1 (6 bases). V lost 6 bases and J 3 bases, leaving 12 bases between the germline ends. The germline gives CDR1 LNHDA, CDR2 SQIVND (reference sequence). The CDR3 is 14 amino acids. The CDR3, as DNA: TGTGCCAGTAGGGACAGAAATAACAATCAGCCCCAGCATTTT. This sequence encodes CASRDRNNNQPQHF.

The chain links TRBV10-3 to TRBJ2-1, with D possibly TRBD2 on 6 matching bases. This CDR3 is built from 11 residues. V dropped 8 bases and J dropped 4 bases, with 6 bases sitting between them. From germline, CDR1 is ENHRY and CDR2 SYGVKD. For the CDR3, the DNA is TGTGCCATCGGGGGGTACAATGAGCAGTTCTTC. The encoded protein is CAIGGYNEQFF.

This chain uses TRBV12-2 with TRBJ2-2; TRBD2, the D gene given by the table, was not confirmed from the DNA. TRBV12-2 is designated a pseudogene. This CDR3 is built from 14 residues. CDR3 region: CASRKLGNTGELFF. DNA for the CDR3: TGTGCAAGTCGCAAGCTTGGGAACACCGGGGAGCTGTTTTTT.

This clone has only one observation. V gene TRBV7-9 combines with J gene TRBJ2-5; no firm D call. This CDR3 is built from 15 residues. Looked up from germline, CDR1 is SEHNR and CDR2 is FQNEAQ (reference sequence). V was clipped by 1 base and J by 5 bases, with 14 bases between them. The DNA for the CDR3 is TGTGCCAGCAGCTTAGGTGCTACCCCTGTTGAGACCCAGTACTTC. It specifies CASSLGATPVETQYF. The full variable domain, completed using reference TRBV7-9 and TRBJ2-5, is DTGVSQNPRHKITKRGQNVTFRCDPISEHNRLYWYRQTLGQGPEFLTYFQNEAQLEKSRLLSDRFSAERPKGSFSTLEIQRTEQGDSAMYLCASSLGATPVETQYFGPGTRLLVL.

CDR3 sequence reads: CASSLAGGPFEQYF. Here the CDR3 DNA reads TGTGCCAGCAGCCTAGCGGGAGGGCCTTTCGAGCAGTACTTC. The gene calls are TRBV27 and TRBJ2-7; 12 bases map to TRBD2. CDR1 and CDR2 from the germline V gene are MNHEY and SMNVEV (reference sequence). The CDR3 totals 14 residues. V shed 6 bases, J shed 6 bases, and the junction held 6 bases outside the gene matches.

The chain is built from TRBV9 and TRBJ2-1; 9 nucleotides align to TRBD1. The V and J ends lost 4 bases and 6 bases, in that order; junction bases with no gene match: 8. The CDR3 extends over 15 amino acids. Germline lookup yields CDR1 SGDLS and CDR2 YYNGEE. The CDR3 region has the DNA TGTGCCAGCAGCCCGTTACCGGACAGGGGCAATGAGCAGTTCTTC. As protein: CASSPLPDRGNEQFF.